The 18 T cell receptor beta chains listed next were all sequenced from one sample in a study of control samples from healthy donors and cancer patients. Only in-frame clones appear in the TCRdb table, and some are missing; sequencing was by immunoSEQ multiplex PCR. The sample lists about 130,000 clones; approximately 94% were seen once. Sequences were obtained from blood. The receptors were gathered from a man aged 25 to 45 in good health.

This clone appeared once. The chain carries TRBV5-4 and TRBJ1-4; 10 bases are shared with TRBD1. The CDR3 loop spans 15 amino acids. Germline V gene sequence: CDR1 SGHNT, CDR2 YYREEE (reference sequence). Trimming removed 2 bases from V and 7 bases from J; junction bases left unmatched: 5. The CDR3 here is CASSFRDRGIEKLFF. CDR3 DNA sequence: TGTGCCAGCAGCTTCCGGGACAGGGGAATTGAAAAACTGTTTTTT.

The chain is built from TRBV3-1 (or the pseudogene TRBV3-2) and TRBJ2-7; D unresolved. Germline CDR1 and CDR2: LGHDT and YNNKEL (reference sequence). The CDR3 runs to 16 residues. V lost 0 bases, J lost 3 bases, and 15 bases lay in between. DNA of the CDR3: TGTGCCAGCAGCCAAGATGTCATGACCCTGAACTACGAGCAGTACTTC. Translating gives CASSQDVMTLNYEQYF.

This sequence joins TRBV6-5 and TRBJ1-2, with a possible D match to TRBD1 (5 bases). V shed 0 bases and J shed 5 bases, with 13 bases lying between them. Germline V CDR1 and CDR2: MNHEY, SVGAGI. This CDR3 has 15 residues. CDR3 loop: CASSYSGTGLYGYTF. For the CDR3, the DNA is TGTGCCAGCAGTTACTCAGGGACGGGCTTGTATGGCTACACCTTC.

The V call is TRBV7-9, the J call TRBJ1-4, with 7 nucleotides matching TRBD1. The V gene's germline CDR1 is SEHNR and CDR2 FQNEAQ (reference sequence). The CDR3 is made up of 14 amino acids. The trim removed 5 bases at V and 2 bases at J, leaving 2 bases unmatched. For the CDR3, the DNA is TGTGCCAGCAGCGACAGGGCTACTAATGAAAAACTGTTTTTT. This codes for CASSDRATNEKLFF.

The chain joins TRBV2 to TRBJ1-1; D uncertain. This CDR3 region has 15 residues. Germline V gene sequence: CDR1 SNHLY, CDR2 FYNNEI. V lost 3 bases, J lost 2 bases, and 13 bases lay in between. CDR3 amino acids: CASSDDRKTNTEAFF. CDR3 sequence (DNA): TGTGCCAGCAGTGACGACCGTAAGACTAACACTGAAGCTTTCTTT.

The rearrangement uses TRBV2 and TRBJ2-7; tentatively, D is TRBD1 or TRBD2 (5 bases each). V gave up 8 bases and J gave up 1 base, with 6 bases separating them. This CDR3 contains 11 residues. Germline V gene data show CDR1 as SNHLY and CDR2 as FYNNEI. The CDR3 nucleotides read TGTGCCAGCTGGGGGTCCTACGAGCAGTACTTC. Translating it yields CASWGSYEQYF.

The chain employs TRBV9 and TRBJ2-3; 7 bases align to TRBD1. The CDR3 spans 14 residues. Germline loops: CDR1 SGDLS, CDR2 YYNGEE. Unmatched junction bases numbered 5, after V lost 3 bases and J lost 4 bases. The CDR3 loop reads CASSATGRADTQYF. DNA of the CDR3: TGTGCCAGCAGCGCGACAGGGCGGGCAGATACGCAGTATTTT. The full variable domain, with the rest looked up from reference TRBV9 and TRBJ2-3, is DSGVTQTPKHLITATGQRVTLRCSPRSGDLSVYWYQQSLDQGLQFLIQYYNGEERAKGNILERFSAQQFPDLHSELNLSSLELGDSALYFCASSATGRADTQYFGPGTRLTVL.

V is TRBV7-2 and J is TRBJ2-7, with D unclear. Trimming cost V 4 bases and J 3 bases, with 7 bases left between them. There are 12 residues in the CDR3. The germline gives CDR1 SGHTA, CDR2 FQGNSA. The CDR3 is CASSSTHYEQYF. CDR3 nucleotides: TGTGCCAGCAGCTCAACTCACTACGAGCAGTACTTC.

The chain couples TRBV4-1 to TRBJ2-3, with 7 bases matching TRBD2. Looked up from germline, CDR1 is MGHRA and CDR2 is YSYEKL. Losses at the gene ends were 0 bases for V and 6 bases for J; bases not matched to a gene: 9. CDR3 length: 16 residues. The CDR3: CASSQDPGLFFDTQYF. The CDR3 region has the DNA TGCGCCAGCAGCCAAGATCCGGGACTATTCTTTGATACGCAGTATTTT.

This chain connects TRBV25-1 to TRBJ1-2, with a weak D call TRBD1 (6 bases). This CDR3 is 13 amino acids long. V shed 5 bases and J shed 4 bases, with 11 bases lying between them. The germline gives CDR1 MGHDK, CDR2 SYGVNS. CDR3 DNA: TGTGCCAGCAGTTTAGCAGGGGTCTATGGCTACACCTTC. This encodes CASSLAGVYGYTF.

The V and J genes are TRBV20-1 and TRBJ2-2, with no clear D. The V gene's germline CDR1 is DFQATT and CDR2 SNEGSKA (reference sequence). Trimming took off 3 bases at V and 5 bases at J, with 4 bases between the two ends. The CDR3 contains 11 residues. CDR3 region: CSASGTGELFF. The CDR3 DNA sequence: TGCAGTGCTAGCGGGACCGGGGAGCTGTTTTTT.

This chain links TRBV5-1 with TRBJ1-2; 7 nucleotides match TRBD1. The germline V gene encodes CDR1 SGHRS and CDR2 YFSETQ. The CDR3 is 13 amino acids. Trimming took 4 bases from V and 3 from J; bases not matched to a gene: 3. The CDR3 coding sequence is TGCGCCAGCAGCAGAGGACAGGACTATGGCTACACCTTC. Its translation: CASSRGQDYGYTF.

The chain links TRBV4-1 to TRBJ1-2; maybe TRBD1 (5 bases). This CDR3 comprises 14 residues. V shed 1 base and J shed 4 bases, with 10 bases lying between them. Germline CDR1 and CDR2: MGHRA and YSYEKL. The CDR3: CASSQVGTAYGYTF. The CDR3 DNA sequence: TGCGCCAGCAGCCAAGTCGGGACCGCCTATGGCTACACCTTC.

The J gene is TRBJ1-2, the V gene TRBV7-9; tentatively, D is TRBD1 (5 bases). This CDR3 comprises 13 residues. The ends were cut back, 1 base at V and 4 bases at J, with 7 bases in the middle. CDR1 and CDR2 (germline): SEHNR, FQNEAQ (reference sequence). CDR3 coding DNA: TGTGCCAGCAGCTTAGACAGGCTCTATGGCTACACCTTC. Amino acids: CASSLDRLYGYTF.

CDR3 DNA: TGTGCCAGCAGCCCTAGGACAGGGATTTTCACAGATACGCAGTATTTT. This encodes CASSPRTGIFTDTQYF. V and J are TRBV28 and TRBJ2-3; 8 bases agree with TRBD1. The CDR3 is made up of 16 amino acids. The germline CDR1 and CDR2 sequences are MDHEN and SYDVKM. V gave up 6 bases and J gave up 2 bases; unmatched junction bases: 10. Filled out from reference TRBV28 and TRBJ2-3, the complete variable domain reads DVKVTQSSRYLVKRTGEKVFLECVQDMDHENMFWYRQDPGLGLRLIYFSYDVKMKEKGDIPEGYSVSREKKERFSLILESASTNQTSMYLCASSPRTGIFTDTQYFGPGTRLTVL.

This clone was counted once. The CDR3 DNA follows: TGTGCCAGCAGTTTCGCAAATAACTATGGCTACACCTTC. Encoded protein: CASSFANNYGYTF. This rearrangement joins TRBV7-2 to TRBJ1-2; D call uncertain. Germline lookup yields CDR1 SGHTA and CDR2 FQGNSA. The CDR3 sequence is 13 residues long. V was pared by 6 bases and J by 1 base, with 9 bases between.

The CDR3 reads CASSLRLDSYEQYF. CDR3 bases: TGTGCCAGTAGTCTCCGACTGGATTCCTACGAGCAGTACTTC. This chain joins TRBV19 and TRBJ2-7, with D unclear. This CDR3 is built from 14 residues. Between the trimmed V and J ends, which lost 5 bases and 1 base, there was a span of 12 bases. The germline V gene encodes CDR1 LNHDA and CDR2 SQIVND (reference sequence).

This clone was recorded a few times. A junction boundary mismatches the germline segment, possibly from a read error. The genes are TRBV5-4 and TRBJ2-7; tentatively, D is TRBD1 (6 bases). The CDR3 is 14 amino acids. The germline CDR1 and CDR2 sequences are SGHNT and YYREEE (reference sequence). This CDR3 is CASNLWGQAGEQYF. The CDR3 DNA follows: TGTGCCAGCAACTTGTGGGGGCAGGCGGGCGAGCAGTACTTC.